The clone carrying this T cell receptor (beta chain) was observed a few times. Its specificity is unknown. V lost 4 bases to trimming and J lost 0 bases, with 10 bases between them. CDR3 length: 14 amino acids. CDR1 is SGHNT, CDR2 YYREEE, per germline (reference sequence). Produced via immunoSEQ multiplex PCR; TCRdb's table is partial and in-frame only. The sample lists about 14,000 clones, 55% to 75% seen once, with under 3.5% in the top ten. These data are taken from a study of neoadjuvant anti-PD-1 for oral cavity cancer. Study results and caveats: TCR analyses covered only a few patients per response group. Post-nivolumab, blood T cell clonality was significantly elevated in non-responders.

Stage II-IVA oral cavity squamous cell carcinoma was new and untreated by systemic or radiation therapy. The patients had HPV-negative, locally advanced oral cavity squamous cell carcinoma. The chain is built from TRBV5-4 and TRBJ1-1; D is unclear. This receptor was obtained from a person aged 40 to 85 with oral cavity squamous cell carcinoma. The material sequenced was PBMCs, taken before nivolumab (anti-PD-1) treatment. CDR3 in DNA: TGTGCCAGCAGCCCTGGAATCCTGAACACTGAAGCTTTCTTT. This sequence encodes CASSPGILNTEAFF.